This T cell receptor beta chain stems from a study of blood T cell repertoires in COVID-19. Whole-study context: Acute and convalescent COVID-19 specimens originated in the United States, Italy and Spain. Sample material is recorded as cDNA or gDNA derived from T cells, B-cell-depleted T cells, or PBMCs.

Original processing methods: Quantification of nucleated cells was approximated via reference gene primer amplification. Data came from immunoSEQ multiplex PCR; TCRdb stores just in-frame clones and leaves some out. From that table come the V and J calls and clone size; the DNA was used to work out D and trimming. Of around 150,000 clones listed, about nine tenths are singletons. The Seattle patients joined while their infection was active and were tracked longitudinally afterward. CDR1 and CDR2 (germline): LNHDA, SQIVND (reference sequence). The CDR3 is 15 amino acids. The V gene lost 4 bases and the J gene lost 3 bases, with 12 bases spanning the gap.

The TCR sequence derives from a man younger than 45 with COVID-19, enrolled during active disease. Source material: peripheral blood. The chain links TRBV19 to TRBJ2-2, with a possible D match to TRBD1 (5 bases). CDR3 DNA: TGTGCCAGTAGTAACAGGCTTTGGGACACCGGGGAGCTGTTTTTT. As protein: CASSNRLWDTGELFF.